This T cell receptor (beta chain) was retrieved from a study of blood T cell repertoires in COVID-19. TCRdb's copy holds only in-frame clones and misses some; the assay was immunoSEQ multiplex PCR. The sample holds around 86,000 clones; about four fifths are singletons and the top ten take 12%. From germline, CDR1 is MGHDK and CDR2 SYGVNS. The trim removed 5 bases at V and 5 bases at J, leaving 11 bases unmatched. CDR3 length: 15 amino acids. The TCR originated in a human donor in a cohort sampled during active COVID-19. Sequenced input: peripheral blood. The chain joins TRBV25-1 to TRBJ2-5; 7 bases align to TRBD1. The CDR3 protein is CASSSVTGYEETQYF. The CDR3 DNA sequence: TGTGCCAGCAGTTCCGTGACAGGGTACGAGGAGACCCAGTACTTC.